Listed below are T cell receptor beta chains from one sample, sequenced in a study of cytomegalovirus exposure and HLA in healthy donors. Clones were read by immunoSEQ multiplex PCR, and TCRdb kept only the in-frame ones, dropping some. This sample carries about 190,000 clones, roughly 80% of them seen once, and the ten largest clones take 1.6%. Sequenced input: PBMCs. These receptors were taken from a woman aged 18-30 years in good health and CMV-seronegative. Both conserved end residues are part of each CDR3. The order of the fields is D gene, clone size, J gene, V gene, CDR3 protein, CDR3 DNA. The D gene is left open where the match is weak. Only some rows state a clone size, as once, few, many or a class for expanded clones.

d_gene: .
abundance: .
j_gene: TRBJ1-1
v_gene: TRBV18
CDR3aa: CASSPDDRNTEAFF
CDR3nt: TGTGCCAGCTCACCAGATGACAGGAACACTGAAGCTTTCTTT

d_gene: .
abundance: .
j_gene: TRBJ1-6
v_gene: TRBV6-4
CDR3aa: CASSDGPEGSPLHF
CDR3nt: TGTGCCAGCAGTGACGGTCCGGAGGGCTCACCCCTCCACTTT

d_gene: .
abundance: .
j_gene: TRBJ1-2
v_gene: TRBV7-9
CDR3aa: CASSLATDGYTF
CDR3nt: TGTGCCAGCAGCTTAGCCACGGATGGCTACACCTTC

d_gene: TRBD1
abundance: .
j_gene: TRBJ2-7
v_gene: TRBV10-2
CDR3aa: CASRDRSYEQYF
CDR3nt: TGCGCCAGCCGGGACAGGTCCTACGAGCAGTACTTC

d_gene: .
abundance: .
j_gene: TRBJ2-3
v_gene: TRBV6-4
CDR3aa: CASSDNSRDTQYF
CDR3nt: TGTGCCAGCAGTGACAACTCGAGGGATACGCAGTATTTT

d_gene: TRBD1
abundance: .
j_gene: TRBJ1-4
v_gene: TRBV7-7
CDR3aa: CASSPGTGNEKLFF
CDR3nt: TGTGCTAGCAGCCCCGGGACAGGGAATGAAAAACTGTTTTTT

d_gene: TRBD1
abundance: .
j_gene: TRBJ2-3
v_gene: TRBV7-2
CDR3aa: CASSWDRAGTDTQYF
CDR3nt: TGTGCCAGCAGCTGGGACAGGGCCGGCACAGATACGCAGTATTTT

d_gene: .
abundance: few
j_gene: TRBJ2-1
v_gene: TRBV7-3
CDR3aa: CASSLNPASHRTNEQFF
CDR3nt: TGTGCCAGCAGCTTAAACCCGGCTAGCCACCGAACCAATGAGCAGTTCTTC

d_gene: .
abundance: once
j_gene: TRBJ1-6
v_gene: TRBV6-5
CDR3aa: CASSYMKGSYNSPLHF
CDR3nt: TGTGCCAGCAGTTACATGAAGGGGTCCTATAATTCACCCCTCCACTTT

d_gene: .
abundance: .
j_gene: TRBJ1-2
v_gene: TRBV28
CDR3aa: CASRLIRDKDGYTF
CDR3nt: TGTGCCAGCAGACTCATCCGGGACAAGGATGGCTACACCTTC